These T cell receptor beta chains were read from a single sample in a study of blood T cell repertoires in COVID-19. Sequenced by immunoSEQ multiplex PCR; TCRdb stores in-frame clones only, minus some. This table has just under 350,000 clones, 90% to 95% appearing once. The sequenced material came from peripheral blood. The receptor set was obtained from a woman younger than 35 who had recovered from COVID-19. Each CDR3 is given with its conserved first and last residue. A D gene is named only where the DNA matches it firmly. A clone size is listed for some rows: how often the clone was seen (once, few, many), or a class if it is expanded.

clone_size,j_call,v_call,d_call,cdr3_nt,cdr3_aa
NA,TRBJ2-3,TRBV5-1,NA,TGCGCCAGCAGCTTGGTGTCCGGGAATACGCAGTATTTT,CASSLVSGNTQYF
NA,TRBJ1-2,TRBV25-1,NA,TGTGCCAGCAGAGGGGCAGGGTACCCTGGCTACACCTTC,CASRGAGYPGYTF
NA,TRBJ2-1,TRBV5-1,TRBD2,TGCGCCAGCAGCATACTAGCGGGAGCCGGGGGGGAGCAGTTCTTC,CASSILAGAGGEQFF
NA,TRBJ2-2,TRBV5-4,NA,TGTGCCAGCAGTATGGGGCACACCGGGGAGCTGTTTTTT,CASSMGHTGELFF
NA,TRBJ2-2,TRBV7-2,NA,TGTGCCAGCAGCCCACCGGAGACTTACACCGGGGAGCTGTTTTTT,CASSPPETYTGELFF
NA,TRBJ2-3,TRBV18,NA,TGTGCCAGCTCACCACCCAACAGGGTGGCAGATACGCAGTATTTT,CASSPPNRVADTQYF
NA,TRBJ2-5,TRBV25-1,NA,TGTGCCAGCAGTGTATCAGAGACCCAGTACTTC,CASSVSETQYF
NA,TRBJ2-1,TRBV9,TRBD2,TGTGCCAGCAAGGTGGGGCGGGAGGGCCCGAATGAGCAGTTCTTC,CASKVGREGPNEQFF
NA,TRBJ1-6,TRBV19,TRBD1,TGTGCCAGCGCCGGACAGGGTTTTTCACCCCTCCACTTT,CASAGQGFSPLHF
NA,TRBJ1-2,TRBV3-1/TRBV3-2,TRBD1,TGTGCCAGCAGCCAAGACCCGGCCGGGACAGGGCTGCCTAGCTATGGCTACACCTTC,CASSQDPAGTGLPSYGYTF
NA,TRBJ1-2,TRBV10-2,TRBD1,TGCGCCAGCCGAAATACCGGGACAGGGAAAGGCTACACCTTC,CASRNTGTGKGYTF
NA,TRBJ2-1,TRBV6-2/TRBV6-3,NA,TGTGCCAGCAGTTATCCGGTTCCGGGTGAGCAGTTCTTC,CASSYPVPGEQFF
NA,TRBJ2-5,TRBV7-2,TRBD2,TGTGCCAGCAGCCCAACTAGCGGGAGGCAAGAGACCCAGTACTTC,CASSPTSGRQETQYF
NA,TRBJ2-2,TRBV12-5,NA,TGTGCTAGTGGACCCCCCGAGTACCCGAACACCGGGGAGCTGTTTTTT,CASGPPEYPNTGELFF
NA,TRBJ1-1,TRBV11-2,TRBD1,TGTGCCAGCAGGACAGGGGGTCCTTGGGGTACTGAAGCTTTCTTT,CASRTGGPWGTEAFF
NA,TRBJ2-1,TRBV4-2,TRBD2,TGTGCCAGCAGCCAGACTAGCCACAATGAGCAGTTCTTC,CASSQTSHNEQFF
NA,TRBJ2-1,TRBV11-3,NA,TGTGCCAGCAGCGCGCGTACTACCTACAATGAGCAGTTCTTC,CASSARTTYNEQFF
NA,TRBJ1-3,TRBV6-5,NA,TGTGCCAGCAGTTACTCGGGCCGCCACTCTGGAAACACCATATATTTT,CASSYSGRHSGNTIYF
NA,TRBJ1-1,TRBV6-4,NA,TGTGCCAGCAGTGACCCTAACCCCCCGTTTGAAGCTTTCTTT,CASSDPNPPFEAFF
NA,TRBJ2-3,TRBV28,NA,TGTGCCAGCAGTTTAGACAGATCCACAGATACGCAGTATTTT,CASSLDRSTDTQYF
NA,TRBJ1-6,TRBV3-1/TRBV3-2,NA,TGTGCCAGCAGCCATGGACAGTCCAATTCACCCCTCCACTTT,CASSHGQSNSPLHF
NA,TRBJ2-1,TRBV24-1,TRBD2,TGTGCCACCAGTGATTTAGGAGCGGGAGAGGCAAAGAGGGGTGAGCAGTTCTTC,CATSDLGAGEAKRGEQFF
NA,TRBJ2-2,TRBV2,NA,TGTGCCAGCAGCCCCGGGGTTCCCGGGGAGCTGTTTTTT,CASSPGVPGELFF
once,TRBJ1-1,TRBV18,NA,TGTGCCAGCTCACCAATTCAGGGGATGAACACTGAAGCTTTCTTT,CASSPIQGMNTEAFF
NA,TRBJ2-1,TRBV7-9,TRBD2,TGTGCCAGCAGCCCCGGACTAGCGGGAGCCTACAATGAGCAGTTCTTC,CASSPGLAGAYNEQFF
NA,TRBJ2-6,TRBV9,NA,TGTGCCAGCAGCGTAGAGTTCGACAGCCACTATTCTACTGGGGCCAACGTCCTGACTTTC,CASSVEFDSHYSTGANVLTF
NA,TRBJ1-1,TRBV3-1/TRBV3-2,TRBD1,TGTGCCAGCAGCCCCTGGGACAGGCGGATGAACACTGAAGCTTTCTTT,CASSPWDRRMNTEAFF
NA,TRBJ2-5,TRBV7-2,NA,TGTGCCAGCACCCCTTTTGCGGAACAAGAGACCCAGTACTTC,CASTPFAEQETQYF
NA,TRBJ2-3,TRBV11-3,NA,TGTGCCAGCAGCTTTGGGAGCGAACCTAGCACAGATACGCAGTATTTT,CASSFGSEPSTDTQYF
NA,TRBJ1-4,TRBV6-5,NA,TGTGCCAGCAGCCCCTGGGACCGGGGGAATGAAAAACTGTTTTTT,CASSPWDRGNEKLFF
NA,TRBJ1-5,TRBV7-9,NA,TGTGCCAGCAGCTTAGGCAGGGGTAGCAATCAGCCCCAGCATTTT,CASSLGRGSNQPQHF
NA,TRBJ1-4,TRBV12-5,TRBD1,TGTGCTAGTGGTTTACGGTGGACAGGGGGTGAAAAACTGTTTTTT,CASGLRWTGGEKLFF
few,TRBJ1-2,TRBV21-1,NA,TGTGCCAGCAGCAAAGGGGGCGAGGGCTACACCTTC,CASSKGGEGYTF
NA,TRBJ1-1,TRBV2,NA,TGTGCCAGCAGTCGGCCCGACACCCTGAACACTGAAGCTTTCTTT,CASSRPDTLNTEAFF
NA,TRBJ1-1,TRBV10-3,TRBD1,TGTGCCATCAGTGAGTCGAGGACAGGACTGAACACTGAAGCTTTCTTT,CAISESRTGLNTEAFF
NA,TRBJ1-1,TRBV5-1,NA,TGCGCCAGCAGCTTGGGAGCAAACACTGAAGCTTTCTTT,CASSLGANTEAFF
NA,TRBJ2-4,TRBV19,TRBD1,TGTGCCAGTTCACACCGGACAGGCAAAAACATTCAGTACTTC,CASSHRTGKNIQYF
NA,TRBJ2-1,TRBV6-5,NA,TGTGCCAGCAGACGGAGTGCCACCTACAATGAGCAGTTCTTC,CASRRSATYNEQFF